This T cell receptor beta chain was retrieved from a study of T cell repertoires in cytomegalovirus infection (dated by TCRdb to 2018 to 2020). Regarding the research as a whole: Alongside well-studied HLA-B-restricted epitopes, the peptide stimulations were aimed at recently identified HLA-C-restricted CMV epitopes, whose presentation resists viral immunomodulation. Donor HLA type was relevant to the analysis, as public TCR beta signatures indicated carriage of CMV infection together with the matching HLA type.

Results the study describes overall, beyond this receptor: The ex vivo response was dominated by HLA-C-restricted CMV-specific TCR beta clonotypes, and the single most frequent clonotype in two of eight donors was supplied by these HLA-C-restricted clonotypes. Cumulative frequency of public TCR beta family members discriminated carriers of CMV infection plus the relevant HLA type in this cohort and an independent approximately 340-donor cohort.

The sequencing machine was an Illumina HiSeq 1500. The raw public reads went through TCRdb reprocessing: fastp at Q25, MiXCR clone calling, in-frame beta chains kept. Duplicate CDR3 protein sequences are folded into a single record with the most common DNA and genes. The sample data list under 450,000 distinct CDR3 sequences, and about 34% of these were observed just once. The ten largest clones take up approximately 12% of the sample. With regard to this clonotype: This clone's antigen is unknown. No per-base quality is available; no much larger clone lies one base away.

This specimen's treatment or condition label, interpreted: in vitro stimulation with specific CMV peptide epitopes to enrich CMV-specific T cells. Including the terminal cysteine and phenylalanine, the CDR3 comprises 14 residues. The entry retains the CDR3 DNA only, 42 bases that are in frame from base 1. V loses 0 bases, J loses 6 bases, and the germline ends lie 12 bases apart. As encoded in the germline V gene, CDR1 is SGDLS while CDR2 is YYNGEE. The TCR originated in a human donor in good health (CMV status not recorded). Some clones in this sample may be carry-over from other donors' samples. The material was cultured PBMCs, obtained from culture after CMV antigen stimulation. The chain is encoded by TRBV9 joined to TRBJ1-2, with a tentative D gene TRBD1 over 5 matching bases. The sequenced DNA is TGTGCCAGCAGCGTAGGGCAGGGCGGAGATGGCTACACCTTC. The encoded protein is CASSVGQGGDGYTF. Extended through the reference TRBV9 and TRBJ1-2 proteins, this CDR3 yields the full variable domain: DSGVTQTPKHLITATGQRVTLRCSPRSGDLSVYWYQQSLDQGLQFLIQYYNGEERAKGNILERFSAQQFPDLHSELNLSSLELGDSALYFCASSVGQGGDGYTFGSGTRLTVV.